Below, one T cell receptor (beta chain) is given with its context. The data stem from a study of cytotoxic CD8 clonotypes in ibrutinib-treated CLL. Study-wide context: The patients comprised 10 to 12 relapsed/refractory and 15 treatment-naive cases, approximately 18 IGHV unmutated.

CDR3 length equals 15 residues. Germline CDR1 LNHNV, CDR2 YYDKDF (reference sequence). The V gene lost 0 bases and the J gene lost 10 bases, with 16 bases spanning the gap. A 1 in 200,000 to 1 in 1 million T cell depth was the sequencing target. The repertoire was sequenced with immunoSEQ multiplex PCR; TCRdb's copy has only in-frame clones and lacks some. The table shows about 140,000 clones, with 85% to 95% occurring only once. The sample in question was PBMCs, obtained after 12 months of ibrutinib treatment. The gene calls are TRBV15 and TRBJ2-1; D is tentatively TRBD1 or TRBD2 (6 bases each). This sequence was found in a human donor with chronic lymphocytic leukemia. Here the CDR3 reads CATSRDRGRGLEQFF. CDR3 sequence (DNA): TGTGCCACCAGCAGAGACCGGGGGCGGGGATTAGAGCAGTTCTTC.